One and the same sample provided the 25 T cell receptor beta chains below, sequenced in a study of human T cells and chemical hapten exposure. Time point of the sample: patch test 1, 2 weeks after DPC sensitization. Stated treatment: therapeutic diphenylcyclopropenone sensitization with weekly scalp DPC. TCRdb itself ran the RACE reads through MiXCR, one entry per CDR3 protein. The sample has tens of thousands of distinct CDR3 sequences; more than 8% are singletons. The specimen was whole blood, collected in connection with sensitization to the hapten diphenylcyclopropenone (DPC). The receptor set was obtained from a woman aged 40 to 49 with alopecia areata. Some clones in this sample may be carry-over from other donors' samples.

This clonotype came up many times. The V and J genes are TRBV6-6 and TRBJ1-6; D may be TRBD1 (6 bases). Between the trimmed V and J ends, which lost 5 bases and 17 bases, there was a span of 28 bases. The CDR3 spans 16 residues. Germline CDR1 MNHNY, CDR2 SVGAGI (reference sequence). CDR3 DNA sequence: TGTGCCAGCAGTCAATCCGAGGGGGTCGGAACCACCCAGGTCCACTTT. It yields the protein CASSQSEGVGTTQVHF.

This clonotype appeared many times. The chain recombines TRBV5-1 with TRBJ2-5, with D unclear. Germline assignment: CDR1 SGHRS and CDR2 YFSETQ. Trimming left V 4 bases short and J 1 base short, with 14 bases between. The CDR3 is 15 amino acids. The CDR3 reads CASSTGPLPQETQYF. In nucleotides, the CDR3 is TGCGCCAGCAGCACCGGCCCTTTACCCCAAGAGACCCAGTACTTC.

The chain uses TRBV20-1 and TRBJ2-3; perhaps TRBD2 as D (6 bases). V gave up 1 base and J gave up 1 base, with 18 bases separating them. The CDR3 is 17 residues long. Germline V gene data show CDR1 as DFQATT and CDR2 as SNEGSKA (reference sequence). In nucleotides, the CDR3 is TGCAGTGCTAGAGGCCCAGGCCGGGGGATTCGCACAGATACGCAGTATTTT. Its protein is CSARGPGRGIRTDTQYF.

The V gene is TRBV12-3 or TRBV12-4, the J gene TRBJ2-2; 9 bases match TRBD1. The CDR3 is 14 residues long. Germline trimming cut 7 bases from V and 4 bases from J; bases unmatched to any gene: 4. The CDR3 spells CASTPGQGTGELFF. CDR3 DNA: TGTGCCAGCACCCCGGGACAGGGCACCGGGGAGCTGTTTTTT.

This clonotype occurred many times. This sequence joins TRBV7-2 and TRBJ2-1; 10 nucleotides match TRBD2. Germline CDR1 reads SGHTA; CDR2 reads FQGNSA. The CDR3 extends over 15 amino acids. The trim removed 6 bases at V and 6 bases at J, leaving 8 bases unmatched. The CDR3 spells CASSRIAGGRNEQFF. The DNA of the CDR3 is TGTGCCAGCAGTCGAATAGCGGGGGGTCGCAATGAGCAGTTCTTC.

This clonotype was seen ten or more times. The V call is TRBV29-1, the J call TRBJ1-1; possibly TRBD1 for D (5 bases). The CDR3 spans 13 residues. Germline CDR1 is SQVTM and CDR2 is ANQGSEA. V lost 5 bases and J lost 1, with 11 bases in between. In nucleotides, the CDR3 is TGCAGCGTTCACGTACAGGAGAACACTGAAGCTTTCTTT. Its protein product is CSVHVQENTEAFF.

Ten or more counts support this clonotype. The CDR3 sequence is CASSFTDSPLHF. The DNA for the CDR3 is TGTGCCAGCAGTTTTACCGACTCACCCCTCCACTTT. V is TRBV12-3 or TRBV12-4 and J is TRBJ1-6; D remains unclear. This CDR3 has 12 residues. Trimming removed 3 bases from V and 10 bases from J, with 7 bases in between.

This clonotype has just a few counts. The V call is TRBV6-2 or TRBV6-3, the J call TRBJ2-3, with 9 bases identical to TRBD2. The CDR3 has 18 residues. V lost 8 bases and J lost 1; bases outside the gene matches: 16. Per the germline V gene, CDR1 is MNHEY and CDR2 is SVGEGT. The CDR3 region is CASGSLSGGSRGTDTQYF. The CDR3 coding sequence is TGTGCCAGCGGGTCTCTGAGCGGGGGGTCGAGGGGCACAGATACGCAGTATTTT.

This clonotype showed up many times. At one of its ends the junction is not consistent with the germline gene, which may arise from a read error. The chain carries TRBV7-7 and TRBJ2-1, with D unclear. The germline V gene has CDR1 SSHAT and CDR2 FNYEAQ (reference sequence). The CDR3 has 15 amino acids. This chain's CDR3 is CASSLDLISYNEQFF. The CDR3 DNA reads TGTGCTAGCAGCTTAGACCTAATCTCCTACAATGAGCAGTTCTTC.

The CDR3 sequence: CASSYFGGTGELFF. Here the CDR3 DNA reads TGTGCCAGCAGTTACTTTGGAGGTACCGGGGAGCTGTTTTTT. The chain couples TRBV6-2 or TRBV6-3 to TRBJ2-2, with D possibly being TRBD2 (5 bases). The CDR3 is made up of 14 amino acids. Per germline, CDR1 MNHEY and CDR2 SVGEGT. The V end was cut by 1 base, the J end by 5 bases, with 8 bases between.

This clonotype was seen many times. The chain has TRBV6-2 or TRBV6-3 and TRBJ2-5; D gene ambiguous. Trimming took off 4 bases at V and 1 base at J, with 10 bases between the two ends. Germline CDR1 reads MNHEY; CDR2 reads SVGEGT. This CDR3 comprises 14 residues. The CDR3 loop is CASSFSGFQETQYF. CDR3 coding DNA: TGTGCCAGCAGTTTCTCGGGTTTCCAAGAGACCCAGTACTTC.

This clonotype was observed many times. This rearrangement joins TRBV21-1 to TRBJ2-7. TRBV21-1 is given as a pseudogene. The CDR3 contains 12 residues. The CDR3, as DNA: TGTGCCAGCAGCCATGGTTTTGGCGAGCAGTACTTC. It is translated as CASSHGFGEQYF.

This clonotype was found many times. The chain carries TRBV5-1 and TRBJ2-3; 11 bases agree with TRBD1. The germline V gene encodes CDR1 SGHRS and CDR2 YFSETQ. Unmatched junction bases numbered 5, after V lost 4 bases and J lost 7 bases. The CDR3 covers 14 residues. CDR3 sequence: CASSPGQGVNTQYF. Here the CDR3 DNA reads TGCGCCAGCAGCCCGGGACAGGGGGTGAATACGCAGTATTTT.

Only a few counts were recorded for this clonotype. The chain joins TRBV5-1 to TRBJ1-5; a possible D gene is TRBD1 (5 bases). V was cut by 5 bases and J by 0 bases, with 12 bases left in between. CDR1 SGHRS and CDR2 YFSETQ come from the germline V gene. The CDR3 extends over 15 amino acids. Written as DNA, the CDR3 is TGCGCCAGCAGTCCGGGGGAGACTAGCAATCAGCCCCAGCATTTT. Protein product: CASSPGETSNQPQHF.

This clonotype appeared a few times. This chain uses TRBV2 with TRBJ1-1; a possible D gene is TRBD1 (5 bases). V was trimmed by 6 bases and J by 8 bases, leaving 16 bases between them. In germline, CDR1 is SNHLY, CDR2 FYNNEI. This CDR3 is 13 amino acids long. The CDR3 sequence is CASRLPQEGEAFF. In DNA, the CDR3 is TGTGCCAGCAGATTACCACAGGAGGGGGAAGCTTTCTTT.

This clonotype showed up many times. The chain is built from TRBV7-9 and TRBJ2-3; TRBD2 matches 8 bases. CDR3 length: 15 amino acids. Looked up from germline, CDR1 is SEHNR and CDR2 is FQNEAQ (reference sequence). The ends lost 0 bases at V and 2 bases at J; junction bases unmatched: 1. CDR3 sequence reads: CASSLAAGATDTQYF. The DNA of the CDR3 is TGTGCCAGCAGCTTAGCAGCGGGGGCCACAGATACGCAGTATTTT.

This clonotype was seen ten or more times. This chain links TRBV6-2 or TRBV6-3 with TRBJ2-2; D is unresolved. This CDR3 comprises 14 residues. Germline CDR1 MNHEY, CDR2 SVGEGT. The germline V and J ends were trimmed by 6 bases and 3 bases, with 11 bases remaining between them. In DNA, the CDR3 is TGTGCCAGCAGGAAACTTGGGGACACCGGGGAGCTGTTTTTT. It encodes CASRKLGDTGELFF.

The rearrangement joins TRBV7-2 to TRBJ2-7; 9 bases are shared with TRBD2. V shed 3 bases and J 0 bases; nucleotides not matched to a gene: 3. CDR1 is SGHTA and CDR2 is FQGNSA in the germline V gene. The length of the CDR3 is 15 residues. CDR3 nucleotides: TGTGCCAGCAGCTTTAGCGGGGGCAGCTCCTACGAGCAGTACTTC. Encoded protein: CASSFSGGSSYEQYF.

This clonotype was seen a few times. In DNA, the CDR3 is TGCAGTGCTAGAGGGGCGGGGAAAGAGACCCAGTACTTC. Translation gives CSARGAGKETQYF. This chain connects TRBV20-1 to TRBJ2-5; a weak D match, TRBD2 (6 bases). Deletions cut 1 base from V and 3 bases from J, with 9 bases between. The CDR3 consists of 13 residues. Germline V lookup: CDR1 DFQATT, CDR2 SNEGSKA (reference sequence).

This clonotype was found many times. The chain recombines TRBV13 with TRBJ2-7; D gene unclear. The CDR3 has 13 residues. CDR1 and CDR2 (germline): PRHDT, FYEKMQ (reference sequence). Trimming cost V 1 base and J 6 bases, with 10 bases left between them. CDR3 sequence reads: CASSLAGGAEQYF. The CDR3 DNA reads as TGTGCCAGCAGCTTAGCGGGCGGAGCCGAGCAGTACTTC.

The table lists this clonotype with many counts. The chain employs TRBV6-4 and TRBJ2-2, with D maybe TRBD1 (6 bases). The ends were cut back, 6 bases at V and 4 bases at J, with 15 bases in the middle. The CDR3 has 15 amino acids. CDR1 is MRHNA, CDR2 SNTAGT, per germline. For the CDR3, the DNA is TGTGCCAGCAGCGCCGTACAGGGACCCACCGGGGAGCTGTTTTTT. Protein product: CASSAVQGPTGELFF.

There are many counts of this clonotype. The gene calls are TRBV11-3 and TRBJ1-1; no reliable D call. Germline CDR1 SGHNT, CDR2 YENEEA. V lost 2 bases and J 1 base, leaving 5 bases between the germline ends. CDR3 length equals 13 residues. As DNA, the CDR3 is TGTGCCAGCAGCTTAATACCGAACACTGAAGCTTTCTTT. Translated: CASSLIPNTEAFF. Variable domain in full (rest from reference TRBV11-3 and TRBJ1-1): EAGVVQSPRYKIIEKKQPVAFWCNPISGHNTLYWYLQNLGQGPELLIRYENEEAVDDSQLPKDRFSAERLKGVDSTLKIQPAELGDSAVYLCASSLIPNTEAFFGQGTRLTVV.

The sample holds many counts of this clonotype. The rearrangement joins TRBV7-9 to TRBJ1-3; tentatively, D is TRBD1 (5 bases). CDR3 length: 17 amino acids. Trimming shortened V by 6 bases and J by 4 bases, and 22 bases separated the two germline ends. Germline V gene sequence: CDR1 SEHNR, CDR2 FQNEAQ (reference sequence). CDR3: CASRPAPRGDPGNTIYF. The CDR3 DNA reads as TGTGCCAGCAGACCAGCCCCGCGGGGGGACCCAGGAAACACCATATATTTT.

Only a few counts were recorded for this clonotype. The rearrangement uses TRBV20-1 and TRBJ1-1, with TRBD1 matching over 7 bases. Unmatched junction bases numbered 3, after V lost 5 bases and J lost 0 bases. Germline CDR1 reads DFQATT; CDR2 reads SNEGSKA (reference sequence). The CDR3 loop spans 13 amino acids. The CDR3 nucleotides read TGCAGTGCTCCGGGACAGCTGAACACTGAAGCTTTCTTT. Translated, it gives CSAPGQLNTEAFF.

This clonotype showed up many times. The chain joins TRBV7-8 to TRBJ2-3; a possible D gene is TRBD2 (5 bases). Trimming took off 0 bases at V and 9 bases at J, with 13 bases between the two ends. Germline values: CDR1 SGHVS, CDR2 FQNEAQ. The CDR3 is made up of 14 amino acids. Written as DNA, the CDR3 is TGTGCCAGCAGCTTAGCTCAATACGGGGAGACGCAGTATTTT. Protein product: CASSLAQYGETQYF.